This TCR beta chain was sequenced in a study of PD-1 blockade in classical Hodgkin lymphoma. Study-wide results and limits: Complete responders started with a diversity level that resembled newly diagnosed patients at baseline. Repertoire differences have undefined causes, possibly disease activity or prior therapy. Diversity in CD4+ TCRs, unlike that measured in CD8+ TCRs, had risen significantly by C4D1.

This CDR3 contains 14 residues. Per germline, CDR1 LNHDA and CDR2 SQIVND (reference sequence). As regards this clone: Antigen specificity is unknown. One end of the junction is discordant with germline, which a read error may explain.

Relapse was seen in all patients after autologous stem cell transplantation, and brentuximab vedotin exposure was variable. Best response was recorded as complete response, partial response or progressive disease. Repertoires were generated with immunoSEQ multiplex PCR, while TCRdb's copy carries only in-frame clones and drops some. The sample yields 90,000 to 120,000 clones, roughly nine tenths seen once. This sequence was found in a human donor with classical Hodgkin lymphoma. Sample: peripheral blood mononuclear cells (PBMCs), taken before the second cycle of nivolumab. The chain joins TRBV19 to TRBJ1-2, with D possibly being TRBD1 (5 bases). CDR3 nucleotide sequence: TGTGCCAGTATCCCCGAGGGGCGACTATATGGCTGCACCTTC. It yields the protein CASIPEGRLYGCTF.